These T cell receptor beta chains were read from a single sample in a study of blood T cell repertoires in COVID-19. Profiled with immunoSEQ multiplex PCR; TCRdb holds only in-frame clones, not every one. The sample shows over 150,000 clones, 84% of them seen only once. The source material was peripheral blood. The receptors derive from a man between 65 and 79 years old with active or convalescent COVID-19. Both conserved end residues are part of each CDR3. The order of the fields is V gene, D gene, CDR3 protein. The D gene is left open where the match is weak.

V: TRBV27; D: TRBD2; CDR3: CASSPSGGPRYNEQFF
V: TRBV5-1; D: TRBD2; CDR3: CASSATSGYNEQFF
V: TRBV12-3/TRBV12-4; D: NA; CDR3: CASSSPRSPLHF
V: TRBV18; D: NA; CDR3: CASSTDRNYSPLHF
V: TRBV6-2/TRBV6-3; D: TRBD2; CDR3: CASSTGTTSTDTQYF
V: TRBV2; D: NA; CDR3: CASSYSGSTDTQYF
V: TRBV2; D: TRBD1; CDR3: CASIVTGKNTIYF
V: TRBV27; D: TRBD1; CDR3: CASSFERTGGQPQHF
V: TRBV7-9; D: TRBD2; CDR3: CASSLGLADQETQYF
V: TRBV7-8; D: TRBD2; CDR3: CASSSGTSGTSTDTQYF
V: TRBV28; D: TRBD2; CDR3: CASRAGTSTDTQYF
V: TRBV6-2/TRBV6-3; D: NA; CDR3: CASSYIEWETQYF
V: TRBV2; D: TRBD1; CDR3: CASNLQGRGTEAFF
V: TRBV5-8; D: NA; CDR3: CASSLSASAAAFF
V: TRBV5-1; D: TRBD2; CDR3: CASSSGLAGGYQETQYF
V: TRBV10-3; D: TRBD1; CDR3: CAISDQQGAGETQYF
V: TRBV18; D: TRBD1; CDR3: CASSPPGTGFEQYF